These T cell receptor beta chains were read from a single sample in a study of lymphopenia after photon versus proton radiotherapy. The data were produced by immunoSEQ multiplex PCR, yet TCRdb's version contains in-frame clones alone and is incomplete. The sample shows 20,000 to 25,000 clones, about 85% of them seen only once. The specimen comprised peripheral blood, sampled from a patient treated with photon-based radiotherapy. These receptors were taken from a man aged 55 to 70 with pancreatic cancer. Both conserved end residues are part of each CDR3. D genes are given only for firm matches. A row's size may be missing; if present it is once, few, many or a size class.

size	length	J	V	D	CDR3	DNA
NA	16	TRBJ1-5	TRBV12-5	NA	CASGLVTGSGNQPQHF	TGTGCTAGTGGTTTGGTAACAGGGTCGGGCAATCAGCCCCAGCATTTT
few	15	TRBJ2-3	TRBV5-6	NA	CASSPGTHGTDTQYF	TGTGCCAGCAGCCCAGGGACTCACGGCACAGATACGCAGTATTTT
few	14	TRBJ1-1	TRBV7-9	NA	CASSFEGLNTEAFF	TGTGCCAGCAGCTTCGAAGGATTGAACACTGAAGCTTTCTTT
NA	15	TRBJ1-6	TRBV7-2	TRBD1	CASSLGGQPNSPLHF	TGTGCCAGCAGCTTAGGGGGACAGCCTAATTCACCCCTCCACTTT
once	14	TRBJ1-2	TRBV2	TRBD1	CASTRTGATYGYTF	TGTGCCAGCACTAGGACAGGAGCCACTTATGGCTACACCTTC
medium-sized	13	TRBJ2-4	TRBV27	NA	CASSSTAENIQYF	TGTGCCAGCAGTTCGACAGCTGAAAACATTCAGTACTTC
NA	15	TRBJ1-5	TRBV9	NA	CASSAGGKGNQPQHF	TGTGCCAGCAGCGCGGGCGGTAAGGGCAATCAGCCCCAGCATTTT
NA	15	TRBJ1-2	TRBV5-5	TRBD1	CASSAPHGTGSGYTF	TGTGCCAGCAGCGCCCCCCACGGGACAGGGTCCGGCTACACCTTC
NA	13	TRBJ2-3	TRBV18	NA	CATRGGSTDTQYF	TGTGCCACCAGAGGGGGGAGCACAGATACGCAGTATTTT
NA	14	TRBJ2-5	TRBV5-4	TRBD2	CASASGGAVETQYF	TGTGCCAGCGCTAGCGGGGGGGCGGTTGAGACCCAGTACTTC
NA	16	TRBJ1-2	TRBV27	TRBD1	CASSWTGYTFNYGYTF	TGTGCCAGCAGTTGGACAGGGTACACGTTCAACTATGGCTACACCTTC
NA	17	TRBJ2-3	TRBV27	TRBD2	CASSSATGLLLTDTQYF	TGTGCCAGCAGTTCCGCGACGGGACTACTACTCACAGATACGCAGTATTTT
once	13	TRBJ1-1	TRBV5-1	NA	CASSWMGGNEAFF	TGCGCCAGCAGCTGGATGGGGGGGAATGAAGCTTTCTTT
NA	14	TRBJ2-1	TRBV7-9	NA	CASRRLGSDNEQFF	TGTGCCAGCAGAAGACTAGGGAGCGACAATGAGCAGTTCTTC
NA	16	TRBJ1-3	TRBV5-6	NA	CASSLWDGFSGNTIYF	TGTGCCAGCAGCCTATGGGACGGATTCTCTGGAAACACCATATATTTT
few	16	TRBJ1-1	TRBV5-6	TRBD1	CASSLFGQGGNTEAFF	TGTGCCAGCAGCTTGTTTGGACAGGGAGGGAACACTGAAGCTTTCTTT
NA	14	TRBJ1-1	TRBV6-5	NA	CASSYNRVVTEAFF	TGTGCCAGCAGTTACAATCGGGTGGTCACTGAAGCTTTCTTT
NA	14	TRBJ1-6	TRBV2	NA	CASSAGVTNSPLHF	TGTGCCAGCAGTGCGGGAGTTACTAATTCACCCCTCCACTTT
once	15	TRBJ1-5	TRBV6-5	NA	CASSYSKLAAQPQHF	TGTGCCAGCAGTTACTCGAAACTGGCGGCTCAGCCCCAGCATTTT
NA	16	TRBJ1-4	TRBV6-1	NA	CATSGVAGQTNEKLFF	TGTGCCACCAGTGGGGTGGCTGGGCAAACTAATGAAAAACTGTTTTTT
NA	17	TRBJ2-1	TRBV25-1	TRBD2	CASSELGTSGEYNEQFF	TGTGCCAGCAGTGAACTCGGGACTAGCGGGGAGTACAATGAGCAGTTCTTC
NA	16	TRBJ2-1	TRBV9	NA	CASSVGGRSSYNEQFF	TGTGCCAGCAGCGTAGGCGGGCGGAGCTCCTACAATGAGCAGTTCTTC
NA	15	TRBJ1-5	TRBV18	NA	CASSPSSGSNQPQHF	TGTGCCAGCTCACCATCGTCAGGGTCCAATCAGCCCCAGCATTTT
NA	15	TRBJ2-7	TRBV5-4	NA	CASSQKADSPYEQYF	TGTGCCAGCAGCCAGAAGGCGGACAGTCCCTACGAGCAGTACTTC
NA	15	TRBJ2-1	TRBV9	NA	CASSPRLGGEREQFF	TGTGCCAGCAGCCCCCGTTTGGGCGGGGAACGGGAGCAGTTCTTC
NA	14	TRBJ1-4	TRBV27	NA	CASSPRTVNEKLFF	TGTGCCAGCAGTCCACGGACAGTTAATGAAAAACTGTTTTTT
NA	14	TRBJ2-7	TRBV7-3	TRBD2	CASSLYSGVYEQYF	TGTGCCAGCAGCTTATATAGCGGGGTCTACGAGCAGTACTTC
NA	14	TRBJ2-1	TRBV21-1	NA	CASSKGGGAGEQFF	TGTGCCAGCAGCAAGGGCGGGGGGGCCGGTGAGCAGTTCTTC
few	13	TRBJ1-1	TRBV18	NA	CASSQQANTEAFF	TGTGCCAGCTCACAACAGGCGAACACTGAAGCTTTCTTT
NA	16	TRBJ2-3	TRBV7-8	NA	CASSLRKDLQADTQYF	TGTGCCAGCAGCTTAAGAAAGGACCTGCAGGCAGATACGCAGTATTTT
few	14	TRBJ1-5	TRBV6-4	NA	CASSVNGGNQPQHF	TGTGCCAGCAGTGTTAATGGAGGCAATCAGCCCCAGCATTTT
NA	15	TRBJ1-1	TRBV19	NA	CASSGWDTTNTEAFF	TGTGCCAGTAGTGGTTGGGACACCACGAACACTGAAGCTTTCTTT
NA	15	TRBJ2-7	TRBV10-3	TRBD1	CTISESDRGRYEQYF	TGTACCATCAGTGAGTCTGACAGGGGGCGTTACGAGCAGTACTTC
NA	14	TRBJ1-1	TRBV2	NA	CASNRQEMNTEAFF	TGTGCCAGCAACCGACAGGAGATGAACACTGAAGCTTTCTTT
NA	14	TRBJ1-4	TRBV6-6	NA	CASSYGEGNEKLFF	TGTGCCAGCAGTTACGGTGAGGGGAATGAAAAACTGTTTTTT
NA	15	TRBJ1-2	TRBV30	TRBD1	CAWSLDRATIYGYTF	TGTGCCTGGAGTTTGGACAGGGCTACTATCTATGGCTACACCTTC
NA	16	TRBJ1-6	TRBV19	TRBD1	CASSAAGGSYNSPLHF	TGTGCCAGTAGTGCGGCAGGGGGATCCTATAATTCACCCCTCCACTTT
NA	14	TRBJ1-1	TRBV4-2	NA	CASSQESRNTEAFF	TGTGCCAGCAGCCAAGAGTCCCGGAACACTGAAGCTTTCTTT
NA	15	TRBJ2-2	TRBV5-6	NA	CASSDGQLYAGELFF	TGTGCCAGCAGCGACGGACAGCTATATGCCGGGGAGCTGTTTTTT